A selection of T cell receptor beta chains follows, all from one sample in a study of CD8+ T cells in alopecia areata. Sequencing used immunoSEQ multiplex PCR; TCRdb keeps in-frame clones, though not all of them. This repertoire shows under 70,000 clones, roughly 96% found once; its top ten account for roughly 26%. This material consisted of CD8+ T cells sorted from blood, taken at week 0. The receptors stem from a human donor with alopecia areata. Each CDR3 is given with its conserved first and last residue. Fields, in order: CDR3 length, clone size, V gene, D gene, J gene, CDR3 DNA, CDR3 protein. D genes are given only for firm matches. The size entry is marked missing in some rows and otherwise reads once, few, many or a size class.

>15|-|TRBV29-1|-|TRBJ1-6
TGCAGCGGAGGGGGACCACGCGTTCATAATTCACCCCTCCACTTT
CSGGGPRVHNSPLHF
>17|-|TRBV7-2|-|TRBJ2-5
TGTGCCAGCAGCCCCCGGACTAGCGAGGAACAGGGGGTGACCCAGTACTTC
CASSPRTSEEQGVTQYF
>15|once|TRBV29-1|-|TRBJ2-5
TGCAGCGTTGAAGATAATCGGGGGCAGCAAGAGACCCAGTACTTC
CSVEDNRGQQETQYF
>17|-|TRBV19|-|TRBJ2-2
TGTGCCAGTAGTATTAGCACGGACCTCAGGGGACTGCGGGAGCTGTTTTTT
CASSISTDLRGLRELFF
>15|-|TRBV4-1|-|TRBJ1-1
TGCGCCAGCAGCCAATCCAGGGGCGCGAACACTGAAGCTTTCTTT
CASSQSRGANTEAFF
>13|-|TRBV6-5|TRBD1|TRBJ2-7
TGTGCCAGCAGTTACGCGACAGGGTACGAGCAGTACTTC
CASSYATGYEQYF
>13|-|TRBV27|-|TRBJ2-7
TGTGCCAGCAGTTTACGTTCTGGCTACGAGCAGTACTTC
CASSLRSGYEQYF
>13|medium-sized|TRBV5-6|TRBD1|TRBJ2-7
TGTGCCAGCAGCCCAGGGACAGCCTACGAGCAGTACTTC
CASSPGTAYEQYF
>13|-|TRBV30|TRBD1|TRBJ1-3
TGTGCCTGGGCAGGGGGCCCGGGAAACACCATATATTTT
CAWAGGPGNTIYF
>14|-|TRBV7-9|-|TRBJ2-7
TGTGCCAGCAGCTCACTCCCGAGCTCCTACGAGCAGTACTTC
CASSSLPSSYEQYF
>14|once|TRBV2|TRBD1|TRBJ1-4
TGTGCCAGCAGTGAGGGGACAGGGATCGAAAAACTGTTTTTT
CASSEGTGIEKLFF
>16|-|TRBV9|-|TRBJ2-5
TGTGCCAGCAGCGTAGGAGGCTCTTGGTACCAAGAGACCCAGTACTTC
CASSVGGSWYQETQYF
>18|once|TRBV4-1|-|TRBJ2-6
TGCGCCAGCAGCCAAGTTCGGGGAGACCTCTCTGGGGCCAACGTCCTGACTTTC
CASSQVRGDLSGANVLTF
>18|-|TRBV7-6|-|TRBJ2-6
TGTGCCAGCAGCTTAGGAAGGGGCGGGGAAAGTGGGGCCAACGTCCTGACTTTC
CASSLGRGGESGANVLTF
>13|-|TRBV25-1|-|TRBJ2-5
TGTGCCAGCAGTGAAGGGGAATGGGAGACCCAGTACTTC
CASSEGEWETQYF
>13|-|TRBV27|-|TRBJ2-7
TGTGCCAGCAGTTTCGGGCCCACCTACGAGCAGTACTTC
CASSFGPTYEQYF
>21|once|TRBV9|TRBD2|TRBJ2-5
TGTGCCAGCAGCGAATACTCAGGACAGACTGGGACTAGCGGGGGGGAAGAGACCCAGTACTTC
CASSEYSGQTGTSGGEETQYF
>14|-|TRBV6-1|TRBD2|TRBJ2-7
TGTGCCAGCAGCGGACTAGCGGACTCCTACGAGCAGTACTTC
CASSGLADSYEQYF
>15|-|TRBV5-1|-|TRBJ2-1
TGCGCCAGCAGCTCATTGTATGCAGGGTACAATGAGCAGTTCTTC
CASSSLYAGYNEQFF
>15|-|TRBV7-1|TRBD1|TRBJ1-1
TGTGCCAGCAGCCACCCCAGGGGGCAGAACACTGAAGCTTTCTTT
CASSHPRGQNTEAFF
>14|-|TRBV6-5|-|TRBJ1-2
TGTGCCAGCAGTTACTCAGCCAGGGGCTCTGGCTACACCTTC
CASSYSARGSGYTF
>15|-|TRBV30|TRBD2|TRBJ2-3
TGTGCCTGGCAAAGGACTAGCAGGACGACAGATACGCAGTATTTT
CAWQRTSRTTDTQYF